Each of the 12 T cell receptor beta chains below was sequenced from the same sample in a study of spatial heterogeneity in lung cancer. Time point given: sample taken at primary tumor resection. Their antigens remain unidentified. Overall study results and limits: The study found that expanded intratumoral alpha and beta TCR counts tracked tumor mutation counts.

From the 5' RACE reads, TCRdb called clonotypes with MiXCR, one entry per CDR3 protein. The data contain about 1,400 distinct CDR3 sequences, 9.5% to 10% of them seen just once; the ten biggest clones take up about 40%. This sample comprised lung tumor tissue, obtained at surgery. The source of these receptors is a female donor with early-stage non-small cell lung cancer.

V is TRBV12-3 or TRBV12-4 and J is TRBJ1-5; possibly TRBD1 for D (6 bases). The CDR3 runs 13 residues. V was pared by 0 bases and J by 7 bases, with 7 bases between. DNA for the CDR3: TGTGCCAGCAGTTTAGCGGGGGGCCAGCCCCAGCATTTT. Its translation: CASSLAGGQPQHF.

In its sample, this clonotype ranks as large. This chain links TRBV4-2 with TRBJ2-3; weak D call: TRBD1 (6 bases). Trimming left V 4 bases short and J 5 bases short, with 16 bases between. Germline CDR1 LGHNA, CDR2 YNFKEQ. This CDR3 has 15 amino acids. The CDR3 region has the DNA TGTGCCAGCAGCCCCTCCGATAGGGGGAGAGATACGCAGTATTTT. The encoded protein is CASSPSDRGRDTQYF.

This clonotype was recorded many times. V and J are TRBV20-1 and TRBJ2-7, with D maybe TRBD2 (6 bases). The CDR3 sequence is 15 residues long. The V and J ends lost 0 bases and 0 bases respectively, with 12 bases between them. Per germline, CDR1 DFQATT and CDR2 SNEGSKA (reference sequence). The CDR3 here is CSARDSETSSYEQYF. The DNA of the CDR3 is TGCAGTGCTAGAGATAGCGAGACTAGCTCCTACGAGCAGTACTTC.

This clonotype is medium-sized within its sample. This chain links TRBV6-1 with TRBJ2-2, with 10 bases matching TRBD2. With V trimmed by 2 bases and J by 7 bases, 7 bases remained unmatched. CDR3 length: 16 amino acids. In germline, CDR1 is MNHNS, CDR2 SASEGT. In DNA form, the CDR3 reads TGTGCCAGCAGTGAAAGTGTAGCGGGAGGAATCGGGGAGCTGTTTTTT. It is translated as CASSESVAGGIGELFF.

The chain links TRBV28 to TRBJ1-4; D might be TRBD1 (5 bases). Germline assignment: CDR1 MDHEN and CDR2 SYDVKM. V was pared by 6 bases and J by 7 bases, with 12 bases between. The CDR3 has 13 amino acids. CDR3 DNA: TGTGCCAGCAGGTCAGGAGGGGTTGAAAAACTGTTTTTT. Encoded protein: CASRSGGVEKLFF.

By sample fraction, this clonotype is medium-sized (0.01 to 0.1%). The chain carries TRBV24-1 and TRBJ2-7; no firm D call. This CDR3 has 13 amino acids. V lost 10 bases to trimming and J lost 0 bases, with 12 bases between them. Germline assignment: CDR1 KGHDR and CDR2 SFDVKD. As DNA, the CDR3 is TGTGCCACTTCGGACGTGAACTCCTACGAGCAGTACTTC. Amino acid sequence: CATSDVNSYEQYF.

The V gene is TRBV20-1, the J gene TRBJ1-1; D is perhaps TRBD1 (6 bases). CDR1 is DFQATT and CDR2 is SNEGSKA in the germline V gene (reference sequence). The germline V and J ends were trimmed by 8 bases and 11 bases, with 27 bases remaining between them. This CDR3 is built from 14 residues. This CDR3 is CSLTLGRRTDEAFF. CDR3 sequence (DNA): TGCAGTCTCACTTTGGGACGACGGACAGACGAGGCTTTCTTT.

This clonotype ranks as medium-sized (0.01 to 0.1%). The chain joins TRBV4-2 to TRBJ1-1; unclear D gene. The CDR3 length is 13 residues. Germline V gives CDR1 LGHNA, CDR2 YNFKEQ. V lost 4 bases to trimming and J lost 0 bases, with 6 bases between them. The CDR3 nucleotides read TGTGCCAGCAGCCTCGCCCTGAACACTGAAGCTTTCTTT. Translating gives CASSLALNTEAFF.

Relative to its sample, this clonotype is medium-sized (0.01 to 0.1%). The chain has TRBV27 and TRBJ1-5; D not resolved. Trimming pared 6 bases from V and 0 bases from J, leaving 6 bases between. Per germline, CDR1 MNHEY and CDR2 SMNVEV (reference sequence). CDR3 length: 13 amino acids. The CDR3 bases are TGTGCCAGCAGGGTAGATAGCAATCAGCCCCAGCATTTT. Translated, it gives CASRVDSNQPQHF.

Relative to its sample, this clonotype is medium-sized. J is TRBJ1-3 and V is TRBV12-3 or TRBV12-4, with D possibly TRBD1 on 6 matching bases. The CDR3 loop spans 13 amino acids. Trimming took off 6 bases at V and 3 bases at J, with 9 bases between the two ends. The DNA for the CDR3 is TGTGCCAGCAGCTCACAGGGTGGAAACACCATATATTTT. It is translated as CASSSQGGNTIYF.

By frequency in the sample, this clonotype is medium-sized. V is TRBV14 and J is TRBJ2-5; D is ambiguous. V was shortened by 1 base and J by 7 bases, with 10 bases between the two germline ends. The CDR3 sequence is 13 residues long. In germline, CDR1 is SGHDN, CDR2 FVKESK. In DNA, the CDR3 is TGTGCCAGCAGCCAAGTGCCGGGCGGGACCCAGTACTTC. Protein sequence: CASSQVPGGTQYF.

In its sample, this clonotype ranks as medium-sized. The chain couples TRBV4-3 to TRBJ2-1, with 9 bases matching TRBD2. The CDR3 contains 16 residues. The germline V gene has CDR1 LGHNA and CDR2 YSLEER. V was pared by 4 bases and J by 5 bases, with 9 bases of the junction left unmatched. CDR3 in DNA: TGCGCCAGCAGCCCCAGACAGACTAGCGGACACAATGAGCAGTTCTTC. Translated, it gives CASSPRQTSGHNEQFF.